This TCR beta chain stems from a study of breast tumors, draining lymph nodes, adjacent tissues. Overall study results and limits: Compared with lymph nodes, tumors were less diverse; compared with nontumor tissue, more.

In regard to this clonotype: What it binds is not known.

Via MiXCR, TCRdb re-called the multiplex PCR reads, giving one row per CDR3 protein. Of 30,000 to 40,000 distinct CDR3 sequences listed, around 35% are singletons. This clonotype originated in a female donor with breast cancer. Some clones in this sample may be carry-over from other donors' samples. The sample comprised breast tumor tissue.

The CDR3 sequence is CATSVPIPGPGPYEQYF. In nucleotides, the CDR3 is TGTGCCACCAGTGTTCCTATACCGGGCCCCGGCCCCTACGAGCAGTACTTC. This chain uses TRBV24-1 with TRBJ2-7; D is unresolved. V was trimmed by 5 bases and J by 2 bases, leaving 21 bases between them. The length of the CDR3 is 17 residues. CDR1 and CDR2 from the germline V gene are KGHDR and SFDVKD.